The sequence of this T cell receptor (beta chain) was determined in a study of blood T cell repertoires in COVID-19. Overall study: Whether acute or convalescent, the COVID-19 samples came from the United States, Italy and Spain. In each case, the material was cDNA or gDNA derived from T cells, B-cell-depleted T cells, or PBMCs.

Regarding this clone: Compared with germline, one end of the junction differs, possibly owing to a read error.

The V gene's germline CDR1 is SNHLY and CDR2 FYNNEI. This CDR3 is built from 14 residues. Sequenced by immunoSEQ multiplex PCR; TCRdb stores in-frame clones only, minus some. The top ten hold around 3% of the sample, which has 340,000 or so clones, about 83% seen once. Specimen: peripheral blood. This chain joins TRBV2 and TRBJ2-5; 7 bases match TRBD2. The clonotype comes from a man aged 25 to 40 with active or convalescent COVID-19. CDR3 residues: CASSEGSGTETQYF. In nucleotides, the CDR3 is TGTGCCAGCAGCGAAGGAAGCGGGACGGAGACCCAGTACTTC.